The clone carrying this T cell receptor beta chain was seen many times. The CDR3 loop spans 16 amino acids. V was clipped by 3 bases and J by 4 bases; unmatched bases: 5. The V gene's germline CDR1 is LNHDA and CDR2 SQIVND (reference sequence). This sample is drawn from a study of human T cells and chemical hapten exposure. Sample time point: patch test 2, 6 weeks after DPC sensitization. Treatment noted: therapeutic diphenylcyclopropenone sensitization with weekly scalp DPC. TCRdb used MiXCR to reprocess the RACE reads, holding one entry per CDR3 protein. Seen here are approximately 85,000 distinct CDR3 sequences, 10% observed once, and the top ten hold roughly 2.5%.

The origin of this receptor is a woman in her twenties or thirties with alopecia areata. Some clones in this sample may be carry-over from other donors' samples. The chain has TRBV19 and TRBJ2-1, with 11 bases fitting TRBD2. The sample was whole blood, taken in connection with sensitization to the hapten diphenylcyclopropenone (DPC). CDR3 residues: CASSILAGGFYNEQFF. DNA for the CDR3: TGTGCCAGTAGTATTCTAGCGGGGGGCTTTTACAATGAGCAGTTCTTC.